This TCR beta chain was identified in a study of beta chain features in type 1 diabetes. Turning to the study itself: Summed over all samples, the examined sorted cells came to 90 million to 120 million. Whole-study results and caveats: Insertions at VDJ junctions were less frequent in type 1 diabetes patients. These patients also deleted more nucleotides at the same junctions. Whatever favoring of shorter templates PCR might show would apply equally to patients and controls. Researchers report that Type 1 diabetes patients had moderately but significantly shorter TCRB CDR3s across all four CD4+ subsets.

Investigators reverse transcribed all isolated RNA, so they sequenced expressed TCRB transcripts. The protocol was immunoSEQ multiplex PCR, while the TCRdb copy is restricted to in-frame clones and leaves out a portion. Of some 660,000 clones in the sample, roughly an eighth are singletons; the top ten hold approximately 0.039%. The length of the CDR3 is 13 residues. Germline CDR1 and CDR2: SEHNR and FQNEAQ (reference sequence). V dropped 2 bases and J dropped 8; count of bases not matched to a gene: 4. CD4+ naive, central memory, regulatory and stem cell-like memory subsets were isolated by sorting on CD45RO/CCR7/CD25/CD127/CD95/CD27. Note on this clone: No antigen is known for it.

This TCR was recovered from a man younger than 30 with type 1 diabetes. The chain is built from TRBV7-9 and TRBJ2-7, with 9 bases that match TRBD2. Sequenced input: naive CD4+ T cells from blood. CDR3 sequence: CASSLRLAGQQYF. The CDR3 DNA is TGTGCCAGCAGCTTAAGGCTAGCGGGACAGCAGTACTTC.